The 3 T cell receptor beta chains reported below all come from one sample, sequenced in a study of T cell changes during pregnancy in multiple sclerosis. Here immunoSEQ multiplex PCR was the method, and the copy in TCRdb shows in-frame clones only, minus some. The sample has about 50,000 clones, approximately 90% seen once; the top ten hold about a tenth. The sample here was CD8+ T cells from peripheral blood mononuclear cells, taken after pregnancy. Source of these receptors: a female donor with multiple sclerosis, enrolled in a pregnancy study.

The chain uses TRBV5-1 and TRBJ2-1; possible D gene TRBD2, 6 bases. The CDR3 totals 14 residues. V lost 1 base to trimming and J lost 3 bases, with 8 bases between them. CDR1 and CDR2 (germline): SGHRS, YFSETQ. CDR3 region: CASSLYGGYNEQFF. The DNA for the CDR3 is TGCGCCAGCAGCTTGTACGGGGGCTACAATGAGCAGTTCTTC.

The chain uses TRBV27 and TRBJ1-1; a possible D gene is TRBD1 (6 bases). Trimming shortened V by 6 bases and J by 0 bases, and 8 bases separated the two germline ends. This CDR3 is 13 amino acids long. Germline values: CDR1 MNHEY, CDR2 SMNVEV (reference sequence). CDR3 loop: CASRWTVNTEAFF. The CDR3 bases are TGTGCCAGCAGATGGACAGTGAACACTGAAGCTTTCTTT.

The V call is TRBV2, the J call TRBJ2-7; 10 bases map to TRBD1. The V segment lost 6 bases and the J segment 5 bases; nucleotides outside the gene matches: 10. This CDR3 spans 15 amino acids. Germline CDR1 is SNHLY and CDR2 is FYNNEI. The CDR3 DNA reads TGTGCCAGCAGCCAATGGACAGGGGGAGGCCACGAGCAGTACTTC. Translated, it gives CASSQWTGGGHEQYF.